This T cell receptor (beta chain) was sequenced during a study of CD8+ T cells in alopecia areata. The study, taken as a whole, reports: Many of the expanded lesional clones endured in scalp and blood while on tofacitinib.

Isolated RNA was reverse transcribed into cDNA used as the sequencing template. Using immunoSEQ multiplex PCR, the repertoire was profiled, and TCRdb retains in-frame clones only, with some absent. Counted here are 190,000 or so clones, roughly 62% occurring once; the ten biggest clones make up roughly 12%. As to treatment: oral pan-JAK inhibitor, 5-10 mg twice daily. This clone has a single count. Its antigen is not identified. V shed 0 bases and J shed 11 bases, with 11 bases lying between them. The germline gives CDR1 SGDLS, CDR2 YYNGEE. This CDR3 region has 13 residues. The receptor was isolated from a human donor with alopecia areata. The sequences come from CD8+ T cells sorted from blood, collected at week 24, from a patient treated with tofacitinib. The chain recombines TRBV9 with TRBJ1-4; D unresolved. The CDR3 region is CASSVGTGRKLFF. The CDR3 coding sequence is TGTGCCAGCAGCGTAGGAACGGGGAGGAAACTGTTTTTT.